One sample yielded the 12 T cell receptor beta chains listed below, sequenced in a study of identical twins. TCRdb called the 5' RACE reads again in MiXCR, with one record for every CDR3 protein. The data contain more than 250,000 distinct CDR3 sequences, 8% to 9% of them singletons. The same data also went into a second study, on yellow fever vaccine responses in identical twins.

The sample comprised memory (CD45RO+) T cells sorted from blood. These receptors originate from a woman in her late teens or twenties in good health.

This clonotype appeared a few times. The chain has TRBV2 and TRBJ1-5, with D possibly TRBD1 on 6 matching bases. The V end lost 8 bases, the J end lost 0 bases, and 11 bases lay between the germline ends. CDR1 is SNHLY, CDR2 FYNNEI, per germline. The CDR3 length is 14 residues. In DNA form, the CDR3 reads TGTGCCAGCGTCGGGACATCTAGCAATCAGCCCCAGCATTTT. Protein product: CASVGTSSNQPQHF.

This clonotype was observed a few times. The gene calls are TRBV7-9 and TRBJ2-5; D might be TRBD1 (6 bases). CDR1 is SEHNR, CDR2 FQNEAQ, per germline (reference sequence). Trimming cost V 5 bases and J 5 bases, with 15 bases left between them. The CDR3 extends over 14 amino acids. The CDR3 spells CASSPRGVGETQYF. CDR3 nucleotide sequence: TGTGCCAGCAGCCCCAGGGGCGTGGGCGAGACCCAGTACTTC.

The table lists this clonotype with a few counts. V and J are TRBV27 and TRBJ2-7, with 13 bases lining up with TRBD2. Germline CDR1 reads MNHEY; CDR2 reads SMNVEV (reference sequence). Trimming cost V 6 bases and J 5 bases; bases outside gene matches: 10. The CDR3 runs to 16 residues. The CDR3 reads CASRPWTSGRTDEQYF. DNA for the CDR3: TGTGCCAGCAGACCGTGGACTAGCGGGAGAACTGACGAGCAGTACTTC.

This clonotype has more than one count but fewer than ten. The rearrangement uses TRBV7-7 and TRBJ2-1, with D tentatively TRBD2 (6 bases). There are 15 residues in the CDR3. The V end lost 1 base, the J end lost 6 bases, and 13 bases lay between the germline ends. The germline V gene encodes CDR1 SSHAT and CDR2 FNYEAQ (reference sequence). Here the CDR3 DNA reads TGTGCCAGCAGCTTAGTGGGGGGTCCATTCAATGAGCAGTTCTTC. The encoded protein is CASSLVGGPFNEQFF.

The CDR3 nucleotides read TGTGCCAGCAGTTACTCCTCCACTGATAACTATGGCTACACCTTC. Protein sequence: CASSYSSTDNYGYTF. The rearrangement links TRBV6-5 to TRBJ1-2; D gene ambiguous. The germline V gene has CDR1 MNHEY and CDR2 SVGAGI. The germline V and J ends were trimmed by 0 bases and 1 base, with 9 bases remaining between them. The CDR3 has 15 amino acids.

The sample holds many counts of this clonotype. CDR3 in amino acids: CASSEGLAGNDEQFF. DNA for the CDR3: TGCGCCAGCAGTGAAGGACTAGCGGGGAACGATGAGCAGTTCTTC. The chain uses TRBV10-2 and TRBJ2-1; 12 bases fit TRBD2. The V gene end was trimmed by 3 bases and the J gene end by 8 bases; junction bases not matched to a gene: 5. The CDR3 loop spans 15 amino acids. Germline V CDR1 and CDR2: WSHSY, SAAADI.

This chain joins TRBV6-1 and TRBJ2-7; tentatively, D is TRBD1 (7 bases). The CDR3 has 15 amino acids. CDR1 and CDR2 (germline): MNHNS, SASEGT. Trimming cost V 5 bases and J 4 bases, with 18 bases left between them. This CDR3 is CASSPLQGGRYEQYF. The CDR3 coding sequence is TGTGCCAGCAGTCCCCTTCAGGGGGGACGTTACGAGCAGTACTTC.

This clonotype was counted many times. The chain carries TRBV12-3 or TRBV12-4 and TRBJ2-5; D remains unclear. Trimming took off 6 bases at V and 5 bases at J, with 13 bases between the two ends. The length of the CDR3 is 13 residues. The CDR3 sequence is CASRKPRSETQYF. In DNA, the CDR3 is TGTGCCAGCAGAAAACCCAGGAGTGAGACCCAGTACTTC.

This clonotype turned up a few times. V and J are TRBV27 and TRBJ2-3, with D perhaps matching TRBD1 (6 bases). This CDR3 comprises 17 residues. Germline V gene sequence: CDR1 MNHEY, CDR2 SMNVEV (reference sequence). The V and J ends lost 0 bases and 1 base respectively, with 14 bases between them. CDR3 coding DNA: TGTGCCAGCAGTTTATCAATCCCAGGGGCTGGCACAGATACGCAGTATTTT. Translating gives CASSLSIPGAGTDTQYF.

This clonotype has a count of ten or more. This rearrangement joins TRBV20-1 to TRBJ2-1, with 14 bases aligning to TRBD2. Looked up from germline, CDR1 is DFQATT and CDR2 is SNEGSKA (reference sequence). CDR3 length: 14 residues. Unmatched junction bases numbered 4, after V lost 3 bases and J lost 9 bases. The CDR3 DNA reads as TGCAGTGCTAGGGGACTAGCGGGAGTTCTTGAGCAGTTCTTC. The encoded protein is CSARGLAGVLEQFF.

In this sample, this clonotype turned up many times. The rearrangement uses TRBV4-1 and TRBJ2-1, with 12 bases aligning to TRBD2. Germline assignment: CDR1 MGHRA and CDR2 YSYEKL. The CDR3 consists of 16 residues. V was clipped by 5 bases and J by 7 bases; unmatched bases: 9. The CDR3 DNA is TGCGCCAGCAGCGCCCAGCGGCTAGCGGGAGGGAATGAGCAGTTCTTC. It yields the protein CASSAQRLAGGNEQFF.

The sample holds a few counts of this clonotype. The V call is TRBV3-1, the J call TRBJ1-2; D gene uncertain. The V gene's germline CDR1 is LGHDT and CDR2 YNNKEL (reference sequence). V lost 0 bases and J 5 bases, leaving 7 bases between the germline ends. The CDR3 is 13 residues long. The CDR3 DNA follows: TGTGCCAGCAGCCAAGATAATCGGTATGGCTACACCTTC. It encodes CASSQDNRYGYTF.